The 25 T cell receptor beta chains reported below all come from one sample, sequenced in a study of OX40 agonist ivuxolimab in advanced cancers. Only in-frame clones appear in the TCRdb table, and some are missing; sequencing was by immunoSEQ multiplex PCR. The sample carries fewer than 75,000 clones, 70% to 90% recorded once. The sequencing here drew on CD4+ or CD8+ T cells sorted from blood, taken in a trial of the OX40 agonist ivuxolimab. The receptors were gathered from an adult with an advanced solid tumor such as melanoma, head and neck, liver or kidney cancer.

This clone came up once. V and J are TRBV29-1 and TRBJ2-5; TRBD1 is a possible D gene (5 bases). Germline CDR1 is SQVTM and CDR2 is ANQGSEA. Trimming removed 2 bases from V and 2 bases from J, with 15 bases in between. CDR3 size: 15 residues. Here the CDR3 DNA reads TGCAGCGTTGAAATGGACAACAGTATTCAAGAGACCCAGTACTTC. Amino acids: CSVEMDNSIQETQYF.

J is TRBJ1-2 and V is TRBV19; 10 bases match TRBD1. Germline CDR1 and CDR2: LNHDA and SQIVND (reference sequence). J lost 8 bases, V lost 4 bases, and 10 bases had no gene match. This CDR3 region has 15 residues. The CDR3 spells CASSSTGTGEGGYTF. DNA of the CDR3: TGTGCCAGTAGTAGTACCGGGACAGGGGAAGGCGGCTACACCTTC.

This chain connects TRBV19 to TRBJ1-5; D unresolved. Germline assignment: CDR1 LNHDA and CDR2 SQIVND (reference sequence). V gave up 3 bases and J gave up 7 bases, with 7 bases separating them. This CDR3 contains 12 residues. The DNA of the CDR3 is TGTGCCAGTAGTATGGTGGGGCAGCCCCAGCATTTT. The encoded protein is CASSMVGQPQHF.

In nucleotides, the CDR3 is TGTGCCAGCAGCTTACGGGAGGGACCTTCCTACGAGCAGTACTTC. Translated: CASSLREGPSYEQYF. V gene TRBV7-8 combines with J gene TRBJ2-7, with 8 bases aligning to TRBD2. The CDR3 is 15 amino acids. The germline V gene has CDR1 SGHVS and CDR2 FQNEAQ. V lost 2 bases and J lost 1; bases outside the gene matches: 4.

In the case of this clone: Different DNA sequences within this sample yield the same CDR3. The chain has TRBV30 and TRBJ1-1; D is unresolved. This CDR3 comprises 11 residues. Trimming took off 2 bases at V and 1 base at J, with 2 bases between the two ends. Per the germline V gene, CDR1 is GTSNPN and CDR2 is SVGIG (reference sequence). The CDR3 nucleotides read TGTGCCTGGAGTCGGAACACTGAAGCTTTCTTT. Residues: CAWSRNTEAFF.

CDR3 sequence: CASSSGLLPGNTIYF. The CDR3, as DNA: TGTGCCAGCAGCTCTGGACTGTTGCCTGGAAACACCATATATTTT. This rearrangement joins TRBV5-6 to TRBJ1-3; D is unresolved. Germline V lookup: CDR1 SGHDT, CDR2 YYEEEE. This CDR3 contains 15 residues. The V end lost 3 bases, the J end lost 2 bases, and 12 bases lay between the germline ends.

The chain is built from TRBV11-2 and TRBJ1-2; TRBD1 is a possible D gene (5 bases). This CDR3 is built from 15 residues. CDR1 and CDR2 (germline): SGHAT, FQNNGV. Trimming removed 1 base from V and 0 bases from J, with 9 bases in between. Here the CDR3 DNA reads TGTGCCAGCAGCTTAGGAACAGGAACTAACTATGGCTACACCTTC. Translating it yields CASSLGTGTNYGYTF.

V and J are TRBV5-1 and TRBJ2-7; D unresolved. There are 14 residues in the CDR3. Germline CDR1 reads SGHRS; CDR2 reads YFSETQ. With 4 bases removed from V and 2 bases from J, the gap between germline ends came to 13 bases. CDR3 coding DNA: TGCGCCAGCAGCGAACAGACTGGACCCTACGAGCAGTACTTC. Residues: CASSEQTGPYEQYF.

This clone appeared a few times. V and J are TRBV5-1 and TRBJ2-1; D is uncertain. CDR1 and CDR2 from the germline V gene are SGHRS and YFSETQ. V was pared by 4 bases and J by 9 bases, with 14 bases between. The CDR3 sequence is 13 residues long. CDR3 nucleotide sequence: TGCGCCAGCAGCCTGCTAGGTAAGGCTGAGCAGTTCTTC. Its translation is CASSLLGKAEQFF.

This sequence joins TRBV10-1 and TRBJ2-1, with TRBD2 identical over 7 bases. V was clipped by 0 bases and J by 0 bases; unmatched bases: 2. This CDR3 contains 16 residues. CDR1 is WNHNN and CDR2 is SYGVQD in the germline V gene (reference sequence). The CDR3: CASSESGGGSYNEQFF. DNA for the CDR3: TGCGCCAGCAGTGAGTCGGGCGGGGGCTCCTACAATGAGCAGTTCTTC.

The chain uses TRBV30 and TRBJ2-7, with D possibly being TRBD2 (6 bases). This CDR3 contains 12 residues. Per the germline V gene, CDR1 is GTSNPN and CDR2 is SVGIG (reference sequence). With 0 bases removed from V and 4 bases from J, the gap between germline ends came to 7 bases. The CDR3 nucleotides are TGTGCCTGGAGTGTACGGGGGTACGAGCAGTACTTC. Its protein is CAWSVRGYEQYF.

The rearrangement uses TRBV5-1 and TRBJ2-1, with 10 bases matching TRBD2. V lost 4 bases, J lost 8 bases, and 6 bases stayed unmatched. From germline, CDR1 is SGHRS and CDR2 YFSETQ. The CDR3 is 14 residues long. This CDR3 is CASSIASGRDEQFF. The CDR3 DNA follows: TGCGCCAGCAGCATCGCTAGCGGGAGAGATGAGCAGTTCTTC.

In the case of this clone: Within the sample, other DNA sequences also encode this same CDR3. V usage is TRBV30 and J usage is TRBJ1-4, with D uncertain. The germline V gene has CDR1 GTSNPN and CDR2 SVGIG (reference sequence). Trimming stripped 2 bases from V and 8 bases from J, with 12 bases between. This CDR3 has 13 amino acids. The CDR3 sequence is CAWSPRAREKLFF. In DNA, the CDR3 is TGTGCCTGGAGTCCTAGGGCGAGGGAAAAACTGTTTTTT.

V gene TRBV9 combines with J gene TRBJ1-4; D gene uncertain. This CDR3 comprises 14 residues. The germline CDR1 and CDR2 sequences are SGDLS and YYNGEE. V shed 0 bases and J shed 5 bases, with 8 bases lying between them. The CDR3 nucleotides are TGTGCCAGCAGCGTAGGGCCACAAAATGAAAAACTGTTTTTT. This codes for CASSVGPQNEKLFF.

CDR3 sequence: CASSLRPAGGEETQYF. In DNA, the CDR3 is TGCGCCAGCAGCCTACGCCCCGCGGGGGGGGAAGAGACCCAGTACTTC. The chain combines TRBV5-1 with TRBJ2-5, with 9 bases that match TRBD2. The CDR3 has 16 residues. The V and J ends lost 4 bases and 3 bases, in that order; junction bases with no gene match: 10. Germline CDR1 and CDR2: SGHRS and YFSETQ.

This clone has more than one count but fewer than ten. The genes are TRBV5-5 and TRBJ1-2; weak D call: TRBD1 (5 bases). The CDR3 loop spans 13 amino acids. V lost 5 bases, J lost 7 bases, and 15 bases lay in between. Germline V lookup: CDR1 SGHKS, CDR2 YYEKEE (reference sequence). The CDR3 sequence: CASSLLGDAGYTF. The DNA of the CDR3 is TGTGCCAGCAGTCTGCTGGGGGATGCTGGCTACACCTTC.

V and J are TRBV2 and TRBJ2-3, with TRBD2 matching 9 bases. CDR1 and CDR2 from the germline V gene are SNHLY and FYNNEI. The CDR3 extends over 15 amino acids. The V and J ends lost 7 bases and 5 bases, in that order; junction bases with no gene match: 10. The CDR3 loop reads CASKEGGRAVDTQYF. CDR3 in DNA: TGTGCCAGCAAAGAGGGCGGGAGGGCCGTAGATACGCAGTATTTT.

The rearrangement uses TRBV9 and TRBJ2-3; D unresolved. Germline V gene data show CDR1 as SGDLS and CDR2 as YYNGEE. V shed 0 bases and J shed 2 bases, with 4 bases lying between them. This CDR3 contains 13 residues. CDR3 in amino acids: CASSVGVTDTQYF. In DNA, the CDR3 is TGTGCCAGCAGCGTAGGAGTCACAGATACGCAGTATTTT.

This clone has just one count. J is TRBJ1-5 and V is TRBV6-1, with D possibly being TRBD1 (6 bases). CDR3 size: 13 residues. Trimming removed 5 bases at V and 7 bases at J, with 12 bases between. Germline-derived CDR1 and CDR2 are MNHNS and SASEGT. CDR3 sequence (DNA): TGTGCCAGCAGTACAGGGAATGGACAGCCCCAGCATTTT. Its translation: CASSTGNGQPQHF.

This clone was picked up one time. This rearrangement joins TRBV7-2 to TRBJ2-5; 10 nucleotides align to TRBD1. The CDR3 length is 14 residues. Germline V gene sequence: CDR1 SGHTA, CDR2 FQGNSA. The V segment lost 5 bases and the J segment 5 bases; nucleotides outside the gene matches: 5. CDR3 coding DNA: TGTGCCAGCAGCAGACAGGGGGCTTTGGAGACCCAGTACTTC. Its protein is CASSRQGALETQYF.

The chain employs TRBV7-6 and TRBJ2-7; 7 positions agree with TRBD1. Per the germline V gene, CDR1 is SGHVS and CDR2 is FNYEAQ. The J segment lost 6 bases and the V segment lost 1 base, leaving 3 bases of the junction unmatched. This CDR3 has 13 residues. The CDR3 region is CASSLVAGGEQYF. Here the CDR3 DNA reads TGTGCCAGCAGCTTAGTAGCAGGGGGCGAGCAGTACTTC.

The V and J genes are TRBV27 and TRBJ1-6; 9 positions agree with TRBD1. CDR1 and CDR2 from the germline V gene are MNHEY and SMNVEV (reference sequence). The CDR3 spans 13 residues. The junction had 3 bases not matched to a gene; V was cut back by 8 bases and J by 7 bases. CDR3 DNA sequence: TGTGCCAGCGGACAGGGGAGAAATTCACCCCTCCACTTT. This codes for CASGQGRNSPLHF.

A word on this clone: Other DNA sequences of this sample code for an identical CDR3. The chain combines TRBV11-2 with TRBJ2-5, with D uncertain. Germline CDR1 reads SGHAT; CDR2 reads FQNNGV. The CDR3 spans 12 residues. Trimming removed 1 base at V and 5 bases at J, with 5 bases between. This chain's CDR3 is CASSLVSETQYF. In nucleotides, the CDR3 is TGTGCCAGCAGCTTAGTGTCCGAGACCCAGTACTTC. Filled out from reference TRBV11-2 and TRBJ2-5, the complete variable domain reads EAGVAQSPRYKIIEKRQSVAFWCNPISGHATLYWYQQILGQGPKLLIQFQNNGVVDDSQLPKDRFSAERLKGVDSTLKIQPAKLEDSAVYLCASSLVSETQYFGPGTRLLVL.

The chain uses TRBV18 and TRBJ1-1; 9 positions agree with TRBD1. Germline V gives CDR1 KGHSH, CDR2 LQKENI. This CDR3 is 15 amino acids long. V shed 3 bases, J shed 4 bases, and the junction held 6 bases outside the gene matches. CDR3 sequence: CASSPQQGARTEAFF. The CDR3 nucleotides read TGTGCCAGCTCACCCCAACAGGGGGCCCGCACTGAAGCTTTCTTT.

The V and J genes are TRBV30 and TRBJ1-2; D remains ambiguous. Trimming cost V 2 bases and J 0 bases, with 7 bases left between them. Germline CDR1 GTSNPN, CDR2 SVGIG (reference sequence). The CDR3 runs to 13 residues. The CDR3 reads CAWSPSANYGYTF. CDR3 coding DNA: TGTGCCTGGAGTCCCAGCGCTAACTATGGCTACACCTTC.